This T cell receptor (beta chain) comes out of a study of blood T cells in healthy people across ages. With a J-beta primer mix and a sample-barcoded 5' primer, a second PCR ran about 7 to 12 cycles. Each sample yielded at least 2.5 million CDR3-containing paired-end reads. Each CDR3 protein gets one entry after TCRdb re-called the 5' RACE reads with MiXCR. The repertoire has some 370,000 distinct CDR3 sequences, roughly half of them found once; the top ten carry 51%. This receptor was obtained from a man between 60 and 75 years old in good health. Material: blood.

The CDR3 spells CASSVEREGLGEQYF. CDR3 bases: TGTGCCAGCAGCGTAGAGCGGGAGGGCCTAGGAGAGCAGTACTTC. The chain is built from TRBV9 and TRBJ2-5, with TRBD2 matching over 10 bases. Trimming took 0 bases from V and 11 from J; bases not matched to a gene: 10. This CDR3 is 15 amino acids long. CDR1 is SGDLS and CDR2 is YYNGEE in the germline V gene.